This T cell receptor (beta chain) was captured in a study of cytomegalovirus exposure and HLA in healthy donors. CDR3 length: 20 residues. Germline trimming cut 4 bases from V and 0 bases from J; bases unmatched to any gene: 12. The germline CDR1 and CDR2 sequences are MGHRA and YSYEKL. For this clone: The antigen is undetermined.

Study results and caveats: Specific recognition of CMV antigens was confirmed in vitro for a few chains (all CMV-associated). A list of 150 or so TCR beta chains associated with cytomegalovirus was given. Presence/absence results assume similar sequencing depth per donor, which may not hold.

PCR used 60 Vbeta primers and 13 Jbeta primers. Profiled with immunoSEQ multiplex PCR; TCRdb holds only in-frame clones, not every one. The table has around 130,000 clones, around 71% seen once. The clonotype originates from a woman in her sixties or seventies in good health and CMV-seropositive. The source material was PBMCs. The chain combines TRBV4-1 with TRBJ2-6; 10 nucleotides agree with TRBD1. In DNA form, the CDR3 reads TGCGCCAGCAGCCTGTACGGGGGACAGGGGACACTCTCTGGGGCCAACGTCCTGACTTTC. Residues: CASSLYGGQGTLSGANVLTF.